These T cell receptor beta chains were read from a single sample in a study of blood T cell repertoires in COVID-19. The assay was immunoSEQ multiplex PCR, and TCRdb's table has in-frame clones only and misses some. There are more than 85,000 clones in the sample; approximately 90% occur only once, and around 4.3% lies in the top ten. The specimen was peripheral blood. These receptors came from a human donor with COVID-19, enrolled during active disease. The donor label of this sample is uncertain. Each CDR3 is given without its conserved first and last residue.

j_gene | v_gene | CDR3aa
TRBJ1-2 | TRBV19 | ASSPRGDSYYGYT
TRBJ2-5 | TRBV7-6 | ASSLAQGRGETQY
TRBJ1-5 | TRBV30 | AWSRQTNQPQH
TRBJ1-5 | TRBV9 | ASSVLADQPQH
TRBJ2-7 | TRBV6-5 | ASSLRGSYEQY
TRBJ2-2 | TRBV7-3 | ASSPAAIETGELF
TRBJ1-2 | TRBV6-5 | ASSYQGYGYT
TRBJ1-4 | TRBV5-1 | ASGDRANEKLF
TRBJ2-5 | TRBV4-1 | ASSPVPSEGETQY
TRBJ1-2 | TRBV6-1 | ASSEAGGRLYGYT
TRBJ2-2 | TRBV10-3 | AIMASGGSAGELF
TRBJ2-3 | TRBV20-1 | SASLGPSTDTQY
TRBJ1-5 | TRBV5-1 | ASSLDSHSNQPQH
TRBJ2-7 | TRBV14 | ASSHPRDRGSYEQY
TRBJ1-1 | TRBV11-2 | ASSFLYRMNTEAF
TRBJ1-5 | TRBV15 | ATSRGTGAASNQPQH
TRBJ2-7 | TRBV11-2 | ASSFRTGPMYEQY
TRBJ2-7 | TRBV10-3 | AISDADRGIDSYEQY
TRBJ2-7 | TRBV19 | ASSIAGEQY
TRBJ2-3 | TRBV12-3/TRBV12-4 | AAGGADTQY
TRBJ2-3 | TRBV18 | ASCQGSGDTQY
TRBJ1-5 | TRBV6-5 | ASNRQGRQSAQH
TRBJ1-1 | TRBV24-1 | ATSDSDRGGTEAF
TRBJ1-1 | TRBV5-1 | ASSAGQGASAF
TRBJ1-5 | TRBV25-1 | ASSRGGNQPQH
TRBJ1-5 | TRBV28 | ASSPPDRDYSNQPQH
TRBJ1-3 | TRBV7-9 | ASSSRGVAGNTIY
TRBJ2-5 | TRBV3-1/TRBV3-2 | ASSQRSGQETQY
TRBJ2-5 | TRBV7-3 | ASSLGLAGEGETQY
TRBJ2-4 | TRBV3-1/TRBV3-2 | ASSQGPRGNGDIQY
TRBJ1-2 | TRBV7-6 | ASSLFTIGDYGYT
TRBJ1-2 | TRBV30 | AWSGGVWGYGYT
TRBJ2-2 | TRBV5-1 | ASSLEVTGNTGELF
TRBJ2-3 | TRBV12-3/TRBV12-4 | ASSAAGTDTQY
TRBJ1-2 | TRBV5-1 | ASSLGQGAYGYT
TRBJ2-3 | TRBV2 | ASSAASGRADTQY
TRBJ1-1 | TRBV5-4 | ASSLDRAGTEAF
TRBJ1-3 | TRBV9 | ASSGYPTGGNTIY
TRBJ2-5 | TRBV12-3/TRBV12-4 | ASSWDLGETQY
TRBJ1-5 | TRBV2 | ASTRDSYQPQH
TRBJ1-5 | TRBV19 | ASSMGRGGGQPQH
TRBJ2-1 | TRBV7-9 | ASSLAQGANEQF
TRBJ1-1 | TRBV5-1 | ASRGQYEAF
TRBJ1-3 | TRBV7-9 | ASSLGSGTVSGNTIY
TRBJ2-7 | TRBV11-2 | ASSLRGYEQY
TRBJ2-1 | TRBV9 | ASTPGAGYNEQF
TRBJ1-2 | TRBV30 | AWSVEDYGYT